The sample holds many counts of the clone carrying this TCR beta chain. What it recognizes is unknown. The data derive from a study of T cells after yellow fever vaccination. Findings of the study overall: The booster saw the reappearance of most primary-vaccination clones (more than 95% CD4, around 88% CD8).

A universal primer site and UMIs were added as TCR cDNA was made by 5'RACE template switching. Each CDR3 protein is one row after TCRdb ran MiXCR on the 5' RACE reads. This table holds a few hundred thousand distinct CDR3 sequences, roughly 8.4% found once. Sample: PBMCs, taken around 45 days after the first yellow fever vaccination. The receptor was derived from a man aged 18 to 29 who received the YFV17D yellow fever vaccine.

CDR3 amino acids: CASREGLGAKNIQYF. The CDR3 nucleotides are TGTGCCAGCAGAGAGGGGTTGGGAGCCAAAAACATTCAGTACTTC. The V call is TRBV7-9, the J call TRBJ2-4; tentatively, D is TRBD1 or TRBD2 (5 bases each). Germline V gene sequence: CDR1 SEHNR, CDR2 FQNEAQ (reference sequence). Trimming pared 6 bases from V and 0 bases from J, leaving 12 bases between. This CDR3 has 15 amino acids.